This TCR beta chain is from a study of cytomegalovirus exposure and HLA in healthy donors. This cohort consisted of healthy bone marrow donors. Germline V gene data show CDR1 as KGHSH and CDR2 as LQKENI. This CDR3 contains 15 residues. Turning to this clone: Its antigen is unknown.

Overall study findings and caveats: The number of N-insertions in an Asian-associated ancestry cluster was reportedly below the approximately 700-donor mean in a later analysis. The only immune exposure information that was available was CMV serostatus. Some V segments could not be told apart, so they were left out, TRBV6-2 and TRBV6-3 among them.

The PCR had 60 Vbeta and 13 Jbeta primers. Libraries were prepared by immunoSEQ multiplex PCR; TCRdb keeps only in-frame clonotypes and omits some of them. The sample lists around 150,000 clones, around 79% occurring once. J is TRBJ2-5 and V is TRBV18, with 7 nucleotides matching TRBD2. The J call may be wrong; the DNA end is better matched by TRBJ2-7. Source material: PBMCs. The receptor was isolated from a man between 18 and 35 years old in good health and CMV-seronegative. This CDR3 reads CASSPASGGSYEQYF. CDR3 sequence (DNA): TGTGCCAGCTCACCGGCTAGCGGTGGCTCCTACGAGCAGTACTTC.